This entry lists 24 T cell receptor beta chains sequenced from one sample in a study of regulatory T cells in long-lasting Graves disease (dated by TCRdb to the early 2020s). Receptors were amplified or captured by multiplex PCR. The data were produced on an Illumina HiSeq 4000. iRepertoire HTBI primers and Arm-PCR amplification of CDR3 regions were used to construct TCR beta libraries. Starting from the raw public reads, TCRdb applied fastp trimming at Q25, assembled clones with MiXCR and retained in-frame beta chains. Records with the same CDR3 protein are collapsed into one entry carrying the most frequent genes and DNA. The sample table lists 450,000 or so distinct CDR3 sequences, less than 25% of them with a count of one. Over 7.5% of the sample goes to the ten largest clones. In the paper's terms, the time point label means: persistent/refractory GD, antithyroid drugs over 5 years with positive TRAb. For both TCR sequencing and RNA sequencing, RNA was extracted from PBMCs using TRIzol.

Sample: peripheral blood mononuclear cells (PBMCs), taken when the disease was refractory, from a patient treated with antithyroid drugs. The receptors stem from a female donor with Graves disease.

The table lists this clonotype with a few counts. This chain connects TRBV30 to TRBJ2-7; TRBD1 agrees at 12 bases. The CDR3 is 14 amino acids. V lost 1 base to trimming and J lost 5 bases; unmatched junction nucleotides: 3. Per the germline V gene, CDR1 is GTSNPN and CDR2 is SVGIG (reference sequence). The CDR3 sequence is CAWSGDRGLHEQYF. CDR3 DNA sequence: TGTGCCTGGAGTGGGGACAGGGGGCTGCACGAGCAGTACTTC. Complete variable domain (other parts from reference TRBV30 and TRBJ2-7): SQTIHQWPATLVQPVGSPLSLECTVEGTSNPNLYWYRQAAGRGLQLLFYSVGIGQISSEVPQNLSASRPQDRQFILSSKKLLLSDSGFYLCAWSGDRGLHEQYFGPGTRLTVT.

This clonotype was detected a few times. V usage is TRBV13 and J usage is TRBJ2-5; 10 bases align to TRBD2. This CDR3 contains 15 residues. Trimming removed 5 bases from V and 2 bases from J; junction bases left unmatched: 5. Per germline, CDR1 PRHDT and CDR2 FYEKMQ (reference sequence). The CDR3, as DNA: TGTGCCAGCAGCGAGCGGGAGGGGGGGCAAGAGACCCAGTACTTC. Protein sequence: CASSEREGGQETQYF.

In this sample, this clonotype turned up many times. The chain recombines TRBV28 with TRBJ1-5; D gene uncertain. CDR3 length: 17 amino acids. Trimming took 1 base from V and 2 from J, leaving 15 bases between them. CDR1 is MDHEN, CDR2 SYDVKM, per germline. This CDR3 reads CASSLLGMGRRNQPQHF. In DNA, the CDR3 is TGTGCCAGCAGTTTATTGGGAATGGGTCGACGCAATCAGCCCCAGCATTTT.

The V and J genes are TRBV5-6 and TRBJ1-5; D possibly corresponds to TRBD1 (5 bases). Between the trimmed V and J ends, which lost 6 bases and 3 bases, there was a span of 19 bases. Germline assignment: CDR1 SGHDT and CDR2 YYEEEE. This CDR3 has 16 residues. As DNA, the CDR3 is TGTGCCAGCATCAAGGGAGCAGGGTTTTACAATCAGCCCCAGCATTTT. Translated: CASIKGAGFYNQPQHF.

This clonotype has more than one count but fewer than ten. The chain has TRBV7-2 and TRBJ1-5; tentative D call: TRBD1 (6 bases). CDR1 and CDR2 (germline): SGHTA, FQGNSA. V lost 5 bases and J 3 bases, leaving 14 bases between the germline ends. The CDR3 is 15 residues long. The CDR3 bases are TGTGCCAGCAGCCCCTCGACAGGCTCCAATCAGCCCCAGCATTTT. Amino acid sequence: CASSPSTGSNQPQHF.

This clonotype was found a few times. This chain joins TRBV10-3 and TRBJ2-7, with 13 bases matching TRBD2. This CDR3 contains 15 residues. V gave up 6 bases and J gave up 6 bases; unmatched junction bases: 8. The germline gives CDR1 ENHRY, CDR2 SYGVKD. The CDR3 DNA reads TGTGCCATCAGCTCGACGACTAGCGGGAGGCTCGAGCAGTACTTC. It yields the protein CAISSTTSGRLEQYF.

V usage is TRBV5-4 and J usage is TRBJ1-1; possibly TRBD1 for D (5 bases). In germline, CDR1 is SGHNT, CDR2 YYREEE (reference sequence). The CDR3 is 14 amino acids. Trimming stripped 2 bases from V and 6 bases from J, with 14 bases between. CDR3 DNA: TGTGCCAGCAGCTTTCGGGGACCCGGCGCTGAAGCTTTCTTT. Amino acids: CASSFRGPGAEAFF.

This clonotype was detected many times. The chain has TRBV12-3 or TRBV12-4 and TRBJ1-2; TRBD1 might be the D (5 bases). CDR3 length equals 13 residues. Trimming stripped 7 bases from V and 3 bases from J, with 12 bases between. The CDR3 protein is CASTMGGYYGYTF. The DNA for the CDR3 is TGTGCCAGCACCATGGGGGGTTACTATGGCTACACCTTC.

This clonotype has at least ten counts. This chain uses TRBV28 with TRBJ2-7; 7 nucleotides line up with TRBD2. V lost 6 bases and J lost 7; bases outside the gene matches: 12. Per the germline V gene, CDR1 is MDHEN and CDR2 is SYDVKM. The CDR3 is 14 amino acids. CDR3 region: CASRSPAGSGEQYF. In DNA form, the CDR3 reads TGTGCCAGCAGATCTCCAGCGGGGTCTGGTGAGCAGTACTTC.

This clonotype was picked up many times. This chain links TRBV15 with TRBJ2-4; no definite D call. The V gene's germline CDR1 is LNHNV and CDR2 YYDKDF (reference sequence). This CDR3 is built from 16 residues. V lost 2 bases and J lost 3, with 14 bases in between. This chain's CDR3 is CATSRSQPGGKNIQYF. DNA for the CDR3: TGTGCCACCAGCAGATCCCAACCGGGCGGCAAAAACATTCAGTACTTC.

In this sample, this clonotype turned up a few times. This chain uses TRBV7-9 with TRBJ2-2, with 8 positions matching TRBD1. The germline V gene encodes CDR1 SEHNR and CDR2 FQNEAQ (reference sequence). The CDR3 totals 13 residues. V dropped 11 bases and J dropped 5; count of bases not matched to a gene: 7. CDR3 amino acids: CAAGGASTGELFF. As DNA, the CDR3 is TGTGCCGCAGGGGGCGCCTCGACCGGGGAGCTGTTTTTT.

Only a few counts were recorded for this clonotype. The chain combines TRBV27 with TRBJ2-7; D possibly corresponds to TRBD2 (6 bases). Germline V gives CDR1 MNHEY, CDR2 SMNVEV (reference sequence). This CDR3 contains 15 residues. V lost 5 bases to trimming and J lost 4 bases, with 18 bases between them. The CDR3 DNA is TGTGCCAGCAGTGCGGGGACTCCGTTTGGGTACGAGCAGTACTTC. It encodes CASSAGTPFGYEQYF.

This clonotype came up a few times. The junction departs from the called germline gene at one end, perhaps through a read error. This chain links TRBV5-1 with TRBJ2-3; either TRBD1 or TRBD2 may fit D (6 bases each). The CDR3 loop spans 17 amino acids. The V gene's germline CDR1 is SGHRS and CDR2 YFSETQ. CDR3 loop: CASSLNRGLGGTDTQYF. In nucleotides, the CDR3 is TGTGCCAGCAGCTTGAACCGGGGGCTTGGGGGCACAGATACGCAGTATTTT.

The J gene is TRBJ2-3, the V gene TRBV6-2 or TRBV6-3; D is uncertain. V was shortened by 7 bases and J by 6 bases, with 17 bases between the two germline ends. The CDR3 runs to 14 residues. CDR1 is MNHEY, CDR2 SVGEGT, per germline. CDR3 in amino acids: CASTQVASWDTQYF. CDR3 nucleotides: TGTGCCAGCACCCAAGTCGCCTCCTGGGATACGCAGTATTTT.

This clonotype has just a few counts. The rearrangement links TRBV9 to TRBJ2-2; 7 bases align to TRBD1. Germline V gene lookup returns CDR1 SGDLS and CDR2 YYNGEE. V shed 0 bases and J 4 bases; nucleotides not matched to a gene: 3. There are 15 residues in the CDR3. The CDR3 here is CASSVGQGTTGELFF. For the CDR3, the DNA is TGTGCCAGCAGCGTAGGACAGGGAACCACCGGGGAGCTGTTTTTT.

This clonotype was found a few times. V usage is TRBV20-1 and J usage is TRBJ1-2; TRBD1 is a possible D gene (6 bases). CDR1 is DFQATT and CDR2 is SNEGSKA in the germline V gene (reference sequence). The V and J ends lost 4 bases and 8 bases respectively, with 20 bases between them. This CDR3 has 14 amino acids. CDR3 amino acids: CSAITITGKSGYTF. The DNA for the CDR3 is TGCAGTGCTATAACCATAACAGGGAAAAGCGGCTACACCTTC.

The rearrangement uses TRBV10-3 and TRBJ1-1; 9 bases line up with TRBD1. J gave up 6 bases and V 3 bases, and 11 bases lay outside the gene matches. Germline V gene lookup returns CDR1 ENHRY and CDR2 SYGVKD. CDR3 length: 16 residues. The CDR3 loop is CAISDRAGTGSPEAFF. CDR3 DNA sequence: TGTGCCATCAGTGACCGCGCCGGGACAGGGTCGCCTGAAGCTTTCTTT.

This clonotype appeared many times. The chain has TRBV6-2 or TRBV6-3 and TRBJ1-2; D not certain. Between the trimmed V and J ends, which lost 0 bases and 6 bases, there was a span of 11 bases. This CDR3 has 14 amino acids. Germline V CDR1 and CDR2: MNHEY, SVGEGT. CDR3 in DNA: TGTGCCAGCAGTTACTCTATCGGATATGATGGCTACACCTTC. Encoded protein: CASSYSIGYDGYTF.

This clonotype was counted ten times or more. The rearrangement joins TRBV28 to TRBJ1-2; 7 bases align to TRBD1. From germline, CDR1 is MDHEN and CDR2 SYDVKM. The CDR3 runs to 14 residues. Trimming took 7 bases from V and 8 from J; bases not matched to a gene: 13. The DNA for the CDR3 is TGTGCCAGCACTTTTCCAGACAGGGTCGGCGGCTACACCTTC. Translating gives CASTFPDRVGGYTF.

This clonotype has just a few counts. The V call is TRBV15, the J call TRBJ2-7; D remains unclear. Germline V gene lookup returns CDR1 LNHNV and CDR2 YYDKDF (reference sequence). Trimming took 0 bases from V and 9 from J, leaving 12 bases between them. This CDR3 spans 13 amino acids. The CDR3: CATSRDMSFPQYF. The CDR3 nucleotides are TGTGCCACCAGCAGAGATATGAGTTTTCCGCAGTACTTC.

Comment on this clonotype: The junction differs from germline at one of its ends, possibly a read error. The CDR3 DNA sequence: TGTGCTAGCAGCTCTCTTAGCGGAGGGGCAGTCAACACCGGGGAGCTGTTTTTT. The encoded protein is CASSSLSGGAVNTGELFF. The chain joins TRBV7-7 to TRBJ2-2; tentatively, D is TRBD2 (6 bases). This CDR3 contains 18 residues. In germline, CDR1 is SSHAT, CDR2 FNYEAQ (reference sequence).

This clonotype was counted at least ten times. The V and J genes are TRBV9 and TRBJ1-2, with a possible D match to TRBD1 (5 bases). This CDR3 has 14 amino acids. The V end was cut by 2 bases, the J end by 7 bases, with 15 bases between. Germline CDR1 reads SGDLS; CDR2 reads YYNGEE. CDR3: CASSVGTPASGYTF. The CDR3 DNA reads as TGTGCCAGCAGCGTCGGGACCCCAGCTAGTGGCTACACCTTC.

There are many counts of this clonotype. The rearrangement joins TRBV28 to TRBJ2-7; TRBD1 aligns across 10 bases. The CDR3 length is 14 residues. The germline V gene encodes CDR1 MDHEN and CDR2 SYDVKM. V dropped 4 bases and J dropped 2; count of bases not matched to a gene: 2. The CDR3 coding sequence is TGTGCCAGCAGTTGGACAGGGGGTCCCTACGAGCAGTACTTC. Protein product: CASSWTGGPYEQYF.

This clonotype was detected ten times or more. The chain uses TRBV30 and TRBJ2-6; D unclear. Germline CDR1 reads GTSNPN; CDR2 reads SVGIG (reference sequence). Trimming removed 6 bases from V and 1 base from J, with 7 bases in between. This CDR3 comprises 13 residues. CDR3 sequence reads: CACRLSGANVLTF. The DNA of the CDR3 is TGTGCCTGCCGACTGTCTGGGGCCAACGTCCTGACTTTC.